The 12 T cell receptor beta chains below all came from one sample that was sequenced in a study of T cell responses to AZD1222 COVID-19 vaccine. Measured with immunoSEQ multiplex PCR; TCRdb has only the in-frame clones, and not every one. The sample has some 170,000 clones, 85% to 90% seen once. Sequences were derived from peripheral blood, sampled on day 0 of AZD1222 vaccination. These receptors came from an adult in good health.

This clone was observed a handful of times. The genes are TRBV10-3 and TRBJ1-2; D uncertain. The CDR3 has 12 amino acids. The V end was cut by 11 bases, the J end by 9 bases, with 19 bases between. Germline CDR1 reads ENHRY; CDR2 reads SYGVKD. The DNA of the CDR3 is TGTGCCGCTGGGTCCCGTGGGTTGAGCTACACCTTC. Amino acid sequence: CAAGSRGLSYTF.

This clone occurred once. V and J are TRBV29-1 and TRBJ2-2; possible D gene TRBD1, 7 bases. Germline V lookup: CDR1 SQVTM, CDR2 ANQGSEA. V was trimmed by 6 bases and J by 0 bases, leaving 14 bases between them. The CDR3 length is 15 residues. The CDR3, as DNA: TGCAGCGTCCGACTCAGGGGGGCGAACACCGGGGAGCTGTTTTTT. Amino acid sequence: CSVRLRGANTGELFF.

This clone was observed a single time. CDR3 in DNA: TGTGCCACCAGTGATTCCGGACGGGGGACGCAGACCCAGTACTTC. Translation: CATSDSGRGTQTQYF. The chain carries TRBV24-1 and TRBJ2-5; D may be TRBD2 (6 bases). Germline-derived CDR1 and CDR2 are KGHDR and SFDVKD. Trimming left V 2 bases short and J 6 bases short, with 15 bases between. The CDR3 covers 15 residues.

J is TRBJ2-3 and V is TRBV24-1, with a weak D call TRBD1 (6 bases). The CDR3 extends over 19 amino acids. The V gene's germline CDR1 is KGHDR and CDR2 SFDVKD. V lost 3 bases and J 0 bases, leaving 21 bases between the germline ends. The CDR3 DNA reads as TGTGCCACCAGTGATGCGACCGATTACAGGGAAGGGAGCACAGATACGCAGTATTTT. Protein product: CATSDATDYREGSTDTQYF.

The chain uses TRBV3-1 (or the pseudogene TRBV3-2) and TRBJ1-1; unclear D gene. Germline CDR1 and CDR2: LGHDT and YNNKEL (reference sequence). V was clipped by 3 bases and J by 2 bases, with 7 bases between them. CDR3 length: 13 amino acids. The CDR3: CASSQGRNTEAFF. The CDR3 nucleotides are TGTGCCAGCAGCCAGGGTAGAAACACTGAAGCTTTCTTT.

The V call is TRBV29-1, the J call TRBJ2-1; D remains unclear. The CDR3 loop spans 13 amino acids. The ends were cut back, 7 bases at V and 9 bases at J, with 19 bases in the middle. From germline, CDR1 is SQVTM and CDR2 ANQGSEA. CDR3 nucleotide sequence: TGCAGCGCCGCTGGGATGTCTCACAGTGAGCAGTTCTTC. Its protein product is CSAAGMSHSEQFF.

V is TRBV27 and J is TRBJ2-7; either TRBD1 or TRBD2 may supply D (5 bases each). CDR3 length equals 15 residues. Trimming took 3 bases from V and 0 from J, leaving 12 bases between them. The germline gives CDR1 MNHEY, CDR2 SMNVEV (reference sequence). The CDR3 protein is CASSFGGTSSYEQYF. The CDR3 DNA reads TGTGCCAGCAGTTTTGGGGGTACCAGCTCCTACGAGCAGTACTTC.

V is TRBV11-2 and J is TRBJ1-2; possibly TRBD1 for D (5 bases). The CDR3 runs 15 residues. Germline CDR1 reads SGHAT; CDR2 reads FQNNGV. Trimming removed 1 base from V and 3 bases from J, with 12 bases in between. For the CDR3, the DNA is TGTGCCAGCAGCTTAGGAGTCGTCAGGGACTATGGCTACACCTTC. It specifies CASSLGVVRDYGYTF.

This clone has only one observation. The chain employs TRBV7-2 and TRBJ2-1; D is possibly TRBD2 (5 bases). With 6 bases removed from V and 2 bases from J, the gap between germline ends came to 17 bases. The CDR3 is made up of 16 amino acids. The germline gives CDR1 SGHTA, CDR2 FQGNSA. CDR3 loop: CASRETRLRAYNEQFF. As DNA, the CDR3 is TGTGCCAGCAGAGAAACTAGACTCCGGGCCTACAATGAGCAGTTCTTC. Variable domain in full (rest from reference TRBV7-2 and TRBJ2-1): GAGVSQSPSNKVTEKGKDVELRCDPISGHTALYWYRQSLGQGLEFLIYFQGNSAPDKSGLPSDRFSAERTGGSVSTLTIQRTQQEDSAVYLCASRETRLRAYNEQFFGPGTRLTVL.

By its share, this clone is medium-sized. The rearrangement joins TRBV5-1 to TRBJ2-2, with D unresolved. CDR1 and CDR2 (germline): SGHRS, YFSETQ. The CDR3 extends over 13 amino acids. The V end was cut by 0 bases, the J end by 6 bases, with 6 bases between. The CDR3, as DNA: TGCGCCAGCAGCTTGGGGTCCTCCGGGGAGCTGTTTTTT. Protein sequence: CASSLGSSGELFF.

Here the CDR3 reads CASSLVALDYEQYF. The CDR3 DNA is TGTGCCAGCAGCTTGGTGGCCCTGGACTACGAGCAGTACTTC. This chain joins TRBV5-6 and TRBJ2-7; no reliable D call. Trimming took 0 bases from V and 3 from J, leaving 10 bases between them. Germline CDR1 is SGHDT and CDR2 is YYEEEE. The CDR3 is 14 residues long. The variable domain in full, with the rest retrieved from reference TRBV5-6 and TRBJ2-7, is DAGVTQSPTHLIKTRGQQVTLRCSPKSGHDTVSWYQQALGQGPQFIFQYYEEEERQRGNFPDRFSGHQFPNYSSELNVNALLLGDSALYLCASSLVALDYEQYFGPGTRLTVT.

The rearrangement links TRBV27 to TRBJ1-2; the match to TRBD1 covers 7 bases. Germline V lookup: CDR1 MNHEY, CDR2 SMNVEV (reference sequence). V trimming: 4 bases; J trimming: 5 bases; junction bases outside the gene matches: 22. This CDR3 is 19 amino acids long. The CDR3 DNA is TGTGCCAGCAGTTCTCTGACAGGGCTGCGGCTCTTACCCACTTATGGCTACACCTTC. Its protein is CASSSLTGLRLLPTYGYTF.